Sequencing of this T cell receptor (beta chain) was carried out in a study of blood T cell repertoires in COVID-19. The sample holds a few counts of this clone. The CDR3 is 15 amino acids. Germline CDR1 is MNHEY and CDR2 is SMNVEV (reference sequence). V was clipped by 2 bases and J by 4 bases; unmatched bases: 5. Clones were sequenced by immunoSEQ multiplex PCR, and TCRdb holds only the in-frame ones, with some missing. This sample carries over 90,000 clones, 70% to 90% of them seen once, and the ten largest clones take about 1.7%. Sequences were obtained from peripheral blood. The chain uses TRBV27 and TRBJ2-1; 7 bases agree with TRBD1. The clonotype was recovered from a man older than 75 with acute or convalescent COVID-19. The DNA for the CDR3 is TGTGCCAGCAGTTTAGACAGGGATGAGTACAATGAGCAGTTCTTC. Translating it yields CASSLDRDEYNEQFF.